Shown below are 20 T cell receptor beta chains from a single sample sequenced in a study of Graves' ophthalmopathy and Graves' hyperthyroidism (dated by TCRdb to the late 2010s). This sample was sequenced with an Illumina HiSeq 2000. For repertoire sequencing, the TCR beta CDR3 regions were amplified from RNA transcripts. The first round was an RT-PCR using HTBI primers with the Qiagen OneStep RT-PCR kit, and this first round was followed by a second-round multiplex PCR, then size selection and purification. TCRdb's own reprocessing of the public reads used fastp at Q25 and MiXCR and kept productive beta chains. Each CDR3 protein gets just one entry, which takes the most common genes and DNA from the rows behind it. The sample table contains about 220,000 distinct CDR3 sequences; only one count was recorded for around a fifth of them. In total, the top ten clones hold roughly 44% of the sample. The sample consisted of peripheral blood. Receptors were obtained from a woman between 45 and 65 years old with Graves' ophthalmopathy. Donor details come from another sample of the same person, matched by shared clones.

The table lists this clonotype with many counts. The chain uses TRBV28 and TRBJ1-5, with 8 bases lining up with TRBD1. The V gene's germline CDR1 is MDHEN and CDR2 SYDVKM. The CDR3 has 12 amino acids. With 10 bases clipped from V and 6 bases from J, the junction kept 5 bases outside the gene matches. This chain's CDR3 is CATRQGSQPQHF. The CDR3, as DNA: TGTGCCACCCGACAGGGGAGTCAGCCCCAGCATTTT.

This clonotype was seen at least ten times. Mismatch with germline at one junction end may stem from a read error. The chain is built from TRBV7-2 and TRBJ2-7; TRBD1 matches 10 bases. The V gene's germline CDR1 is SGHTA and CDR2 FQGNSA. This CDR3 spans 13 amino acids. In DNA, the CDR3 is TGTGCCAGCAGCTTAAATTTTAAAGGGACAGGGGACTTC. Translated, it gives CASSLNFKGTGDF. Complete variable domain (other parts from reference TRBV7-2 and TRBJ2-7): GAGVSQSPSNKVTEKGKDVELRCDPISGHTALYWYRQSLGQGLEFLIYFQGNSAPDKSGLPSDRFSAERTGGSVSTLTIQRTQQEDSAVYLCASSLNFKGTGDFGPGTRLTVT.

The chain combines TRBV20-1 with TRBJ2-7; TRBD1 matches 9 bases. The CDR3 is 15 residues long. Per the germline V gene, CDR1 is DFQATT and CDR2 is SNEGSKA (reference sequence). V gave up 0 bases and J gave up 7 bases; unmatched junction bases: 10. The CDR3 region has the DNA TGCAGTGCTAGAGATCCGGGGGACAGGGTGATGGAGCAGTACTTC. Protein: CSARDPGDRVMEQYF.

This clonotype appeared many times. The chain is built from TRBV6-2 or TRBV6-3 and TRBJ2-7; TRBD2 agrees at 15 bases. The CDR3 contains 18 residues. CDR1 is MNHEY, CDR2 SVGEGT, per germline. Unmatched junction bases numbered 9, after V lost 6 bases and J lost 0 bases. CDR3 region: CASSPGGTSGRLSYEQYF. DNA for the CDR3: TGTGCCAGCAGCCCCGGGGGGACTAGCGGGAGGCTCTCCTACGAGCAGTACTTC.

This clonotype was seen repeatedly, ten times or more. The chain combines TRBV6-5 with TRBJ1-5; D not certain. V was trimmed by 6 bases and J by 2 bases, leaving 11 bases between them. Germline CDR1 is MNHEY and CDR2 is SVGAGI. This CDR3 spans 14 amino acids. CDR3 sequence reads: CASRNGGGNQPQHF. CDR3 sequence (DNA): TGTGCCAGCAGAAACGGAGGAGGCAATCAGCCCCAGCATTTT.

This clonotype has ten or more counts. V usage is TRBV20-1 and J usage is TRBJ2-3; TRBD1 is a possible D gene (6 bases). V lost 4 bases and J 0 bases, leaving 11 bases between the germline ends. In germline, CDR1 is DFQATT, CDR2 SNEGSKA (reference sequence). The CDR3 covers 14 residues. CDR3 residues: CSAKGTSSTDTQYF. The CDR3 DNA follows: TGCAGTGCTAAGGGGACATCTAGCACAGATACGCAGTATTTT.

This clonotype appeared many times. The J gene is TRBJ2-7, the V gene TRBV6-2 or TRBV6-3; 7 positions agree with TRBD1. J gave up 6 bases and V 6 bases, and 8 bases lay outside the gene matches. CDR1 MNHEY and CDR2 SVGEGT come from the germline V gene. This CDR3 comprises 13 residues. The CDR3 bases are TGTGCCAGCAGAATGGACAGGATCGGCGAGCAGTACTTC. It codes for CASRMDRIGEQYF.

The DNA of the CDR3 is TGTGCCAGCAGCCACTGGGACAGAAACATTCAGTACTTC. This translates into CASSHWDRNIQYF. The V call is TRBV7-2, the J call TRBJ2-4, with TRBD1 identical over 7 bases. V dropped 5 bases and J dropped 6; count of bases not matched to a gene: 4. From germline, CDR1 is SGHTA and CDR2 FQGNSA. The CDR3 is 13 residues long.

This clonotype was detected a few times. The rearrangement links TRBV7-7 to TRBJ2-2, with a tentative D call TRBD2 (5 bases). Germline V gene lookup returns CDR1 SSHAT and CDR2 FNYEAQ (reference sequence). The V gene lost 6 bases and the J gene lost 6 bases, with 11 bases spanning the gap. This CDR3 is built from 13 residues. This CDR3 reads CASRRSAPGELFF. The CDR3 DNA is TGTGCCAGCAGACGTAGCGCCCCCGGGGAGCTGTTTTTT. The full variable domain, rest sourced from reference TRBV7-7 and TRBJ2-2, is GAGVSQSPRYKVTKRGQDVTLRCDPISSHATLYWYQQALGQGPEFLTYFNYEAQPDKSGLPSDRFSAERPEGSISTLTIQRTEQRDSAMYRCASRRSAPGELFFGEGSRLTVL.

This clonotype showed up many times. The chain couples TRBV6-5 to TRBJ2-7, with a possible D match to TRBD2 (6 bases). V shed 4 bases and J shed 7 bases, with 14 bases lying between them. CDR1 and CDR2 (germline): MNHEY, SVGAGI. The CDR3 has 13 amino acids. CDR3 loop: CASSLLRAGEQYF. DNA for the CDR3: TGTGCCAGCAGTTTGCTTAGGGCGGGGGAGCAGTACTTC.

This clonotype was recorded at least ten times. The gene calls are TRBV2 and TRBJ2-6; a weak D match, TRBD1 (6 bases). This CDR3 has 16 amino acids. Germline values: CDR1 SNHLY, CDR2 FYNNEI. V lost 4 bases, J lost 2 bases, and 12 bases lay in between. The CDR3 loop reads CASSGEQGAGANVLTF. The CDR3, as DNA: TGTGCCAGCAGTGGTGAACAGGGAGCTGGGGCCAACGTCCTGACTTTC.

This clonotype was seen at least ten times. CDR3 loop: CSAPPDFGGDQETQYF. CDR3 bases: TGCAGTGCACCACCCGACTTCGGGGGGGACCAAGAGACCCAGTACTTC. The chain uses TRBV20-1 and TRBJ2-5; 8 bases agree with TRBD2. CDR3 length equals 16 residues. CDR1 is DFQATT, CDR2 SNEGSKA, per germline (reference sequence). J was trimmed by 0 bases and V by 6 bases; bases with no gene match: 12.

This clonotype was detected ten times or more. The chain carries TRBV3-1 and TRBJ2-7; TRBD1 matches 10 bases. Germline V lookup: CDR1 LGHDT, CDR2 YNNKEL (reference sequence). The CDR3 runs to 16 residues. V trimming: 4 bases; J trimming: 5 bases; junction bases outside the gene matches: 11. This chain's CDR3 is CASSLYGTGETHEQYF. CDR3 bases: TGTGCCAGCAGCCTGTACGGGACAGGGGAAACCCACGAGCAGTACTTC.

This clonotype was picked up many times. The J gene is TRBJ1-5, the V gene TRBV7-2; 7 positions agree with TRBD1. Germline V CDR1 and CDR2: SGHTA, FQGNSA. The CDR3 consists of 15 residues. Losses at the gene ends were 3 bases for V and 2 bases for J; bases not matched to a gene: 4. The DNA of the CDR3 is TGTGCCAGCAGCTTTAGACAGGGAGGCAATCAGCCCCAGCATTTT. Translating gives CASSFRQGGNQPQHF.

This clonotype has a count of ten or more. V usage is TRBV30 and J usage is TRBJ1-1, with no clear D. The CDR3 runs 12 residues. CDR1 and CDR2 from the germline V gene are GTSNPN and SVGIG (reference sequence). V gave up 2 bases and J gave up 5 bases, with 9 bases separating them. The CDR3: CAWSSDRTEAFF. The CDR3 DNA sequence: TGTGCCTGGAGTTCAGACCGAACTGAAGCTTTCTTT.

V usage is TRBV18 and J usage is TRBJ2-3; 9 nucleotides line up with TRBD2. The CDR3 runs 15 residues. V shed 6 bases and J 4 bases; nucleotides not matched to a gene: 8. The germline V gene has CDR1 KGHSH and CDR2 LQKENI. CDR3 region: CASSPGTSLSDTQYF. In nucleotides, the CDR3 is TGTGCCAGCTCCCCCGGGACTAGCTTGTCAGATACGCAGTATTTT. Drawing the rest from reference TRBV18 and TRBJ2-3, the complete variable domain is NAGVMQNPRHLVRRRGQEARLRCSPMKGHSHVYWYRQLPEEGLKFMVYLQKENIIDESGMPKERFSAEFPKEGPSILRIQQVVRGDSAAYFCASSPGTSLSDTQYFGPGTRLTVL.

This chain uses TRBV12-3 or TRBV12-4 with TRBJ2-2; 10 bases line up with TRBD1. The J segment lost 5 bases and the V segment lost 3 bases, leaving 3 bases of the junction unmatched. This CDR3 has 15 amino acids. DNA for the CDR3: TGTGCCAGCAGTTTTGGGACAGGGGAGACCGGGGAGCTGTTTTTT. It yields the protein CASSFGTGETGELFF.

This clonotype was recorded at least ten times. This chain links TRBV5-1 with TRBJ2-7; 8 bases match TRBD2. The V gene's germline CDR1 is SGHRS and CDR2 YFSETQ. The CDR3 is 15 residues long. Germline trimming cut 0 bases from V and 0 bases from J; bases unmatched to any gene: 2. CDR3 nucleotide sequence: TGCGCCAGCAGCTTGGAGGGACTAGTCTCCTACGAGCAGTACTTC. It encodes CASSLEGLVSYEQYF.

The chain links TRBV11-1 to TRBJ1-3; D gene uncertain. Trimming stripped 5 bases from V and 7 bases from J, with 15 bases between. The CDR3 is made up of 14 amino acids. Germline V gene lookup returns CDR1 SGHAT and CDR2 FQDESV (reference sequence). The CDR3 loop reads CASSQLTSPNTIYF. CDR3 nucleotides: TGTGCCAGCAGCCAATTGACTTCTCCCAACACCATATATTTT.

Ten or more counts support this clonotype. The gene calls are TRBV7-2 and TRBJ1-2; the D is unclear. V gave up 1 base and J gave up 2 bases, with 11 bases separating them. Germline V gives CDR1 SGHTA, CDR2 FQGNSA. This CDR3 comprises 15 residues. The DNA for the CDR3 is TGTGCCAGCAGCTTAGAGCGCAGCTTGAACTATGGCTACACCTTC. Encoded protein: CASSLERSLNYGYTF.